The sequence of this TCR beta chain was determined in a study of OX40 agonist ivuxolimab in advanced cancers. Study information: Treatment of patients was with ivuxolimab, an agonistic anti-OX40 (CD134) antibody. The group had a mean age of approximately 60 years, ranged from roughly 20 to 80, and was 75% to 85% male.

Study-wide results and caveats: Averaged across samples, CD8+ T cells carried more expanded clones than CD4+ did. Both CD4+ and CD8+ T cell populations in blood had undergone clonal expansion by week 6 at 0.1 to 3.0 mg/kg.

Libraries were prepared by immunoSEQ multiplex PCR; TCRdb keeps only in-frame clonotypes and omits some of them. The data contain about 94,000 clones, around nine tenths of them singletons. The CDR3 sequence is 14 residues long. The germline CDR1 and CDR2 sequences are SGHRS and YFSETQ. V was pared by 3 bases and J by 7 bases, with 11 bases between. On this clone itself: Its cognate antigen is unknown.

The material was CD4+ or CD8+ T cells sorted from blood, obtained in a trial of the OX40 agonist ivuxolimab. The receptor was derived from an adult with an advanced solid tumor such as melanoma, head and neck, liver or kidney cancer. The chain links TRBV5-1 to TRBJ1-6; tentative D call: TRBD1 (5 bases). This CDR3 is CASSSRGENSPLHF. The DNA of the CDR3 is TGCGCCAGCAGCTCGCGAGGGGAAAATTCACCCCTCCACTTT.